This record concerns one T cell receptor beta chain sequence. The table came from immunoSEQ multiplex PCR; TCRdb's copy has only in-frame clones and leaves some out. The sample holds about 140,000 clones, 80% to 90% seen once. This specimen belongs to a study of blood T cell repertoires in COVID-19. The CDR3 length is 13 residues. Germline V lookup: CDR1 KGHSH, CDR2 LQKENI. Trimming shortened V by 6 bases and J by 4 bases, and 12 bases separated the two germline ends. The TCR sequence derives from a man aged 55 to 70 with active or convalescent COVID-19. This rearrangement joins TRBV18 to TRBJ2-5, with D maybe TRBD1 (6 bases). Sequenced input: peripheral blood. The CDR3 nucleotides read TGTGCCAGCTCTGAGGGGGTTGTAGAGACCCAGTACTTC. Amino acid sequence: CASSEGVVETQYF.